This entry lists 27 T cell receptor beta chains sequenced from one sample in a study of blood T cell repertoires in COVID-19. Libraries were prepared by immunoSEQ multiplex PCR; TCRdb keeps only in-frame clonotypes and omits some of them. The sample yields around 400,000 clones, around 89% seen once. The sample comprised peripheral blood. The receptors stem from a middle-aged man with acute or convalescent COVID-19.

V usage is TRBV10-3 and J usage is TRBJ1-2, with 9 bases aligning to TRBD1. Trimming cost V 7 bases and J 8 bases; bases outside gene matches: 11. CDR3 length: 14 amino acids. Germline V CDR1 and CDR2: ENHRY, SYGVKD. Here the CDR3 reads CAINRGQGIEGYTF. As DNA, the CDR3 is TGTGCCATCAACCGGGGACAGGGAATAGAAGGCTACACCTTC.

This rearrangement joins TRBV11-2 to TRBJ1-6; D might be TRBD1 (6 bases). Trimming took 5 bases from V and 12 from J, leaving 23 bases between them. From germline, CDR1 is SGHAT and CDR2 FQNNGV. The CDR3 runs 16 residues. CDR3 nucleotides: TGTGCCAGCAGCCAGGGGTGGGGAGCCAATTCCTTACCCCTCCACTTT. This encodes CASSQGWGANSLPLHF.

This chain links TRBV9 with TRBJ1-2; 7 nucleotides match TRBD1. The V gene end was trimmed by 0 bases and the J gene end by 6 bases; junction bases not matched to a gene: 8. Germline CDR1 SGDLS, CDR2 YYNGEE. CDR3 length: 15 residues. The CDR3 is CASSVAGRGEDGYTF. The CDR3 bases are TGTGCCAGCAGCGTAGCCGGCAGGGGGGAAGATGGCTACACCTTC.

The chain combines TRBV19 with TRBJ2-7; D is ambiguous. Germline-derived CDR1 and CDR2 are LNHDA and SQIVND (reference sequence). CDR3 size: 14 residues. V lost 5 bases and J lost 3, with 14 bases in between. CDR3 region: CASSSPSPFYEQYF. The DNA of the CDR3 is TGTGCCAGTAGTTCTCCGTCCCCGTTCTACGAGCAGTACTTC.

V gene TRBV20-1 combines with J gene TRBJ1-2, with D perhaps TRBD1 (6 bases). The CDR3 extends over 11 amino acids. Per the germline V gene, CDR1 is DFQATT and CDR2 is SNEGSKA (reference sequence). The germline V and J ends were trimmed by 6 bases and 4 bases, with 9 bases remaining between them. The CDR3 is CSAGHLYGYTF. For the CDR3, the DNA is TGCAGTGCGGGACACCTCTATGGCTACACCTTC.

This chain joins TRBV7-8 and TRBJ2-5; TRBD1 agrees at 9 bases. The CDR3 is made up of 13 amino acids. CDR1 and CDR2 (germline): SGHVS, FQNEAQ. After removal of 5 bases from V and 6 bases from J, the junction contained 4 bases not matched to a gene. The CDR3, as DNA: TGTGCCAGCAGCCGCGGACAGGGGCAGACCCAGTACTTC. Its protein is CASSRGQGQTQYF.

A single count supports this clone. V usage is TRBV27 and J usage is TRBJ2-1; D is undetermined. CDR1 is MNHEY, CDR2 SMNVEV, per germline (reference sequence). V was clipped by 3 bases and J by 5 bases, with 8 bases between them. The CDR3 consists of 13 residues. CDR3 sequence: CASSLALNNEQFF. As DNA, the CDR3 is TGTGCCAGCAGTTTGGCACTAAACAATGAGCAGTTCTTC.

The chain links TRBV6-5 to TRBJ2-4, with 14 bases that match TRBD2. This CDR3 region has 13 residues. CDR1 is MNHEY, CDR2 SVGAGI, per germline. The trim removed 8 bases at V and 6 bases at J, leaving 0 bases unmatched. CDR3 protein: CASGTSGRNIQYF. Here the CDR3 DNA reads TGTGCCAGCGGGACTAGCGGGAGAAACATTCAGTACTTC.

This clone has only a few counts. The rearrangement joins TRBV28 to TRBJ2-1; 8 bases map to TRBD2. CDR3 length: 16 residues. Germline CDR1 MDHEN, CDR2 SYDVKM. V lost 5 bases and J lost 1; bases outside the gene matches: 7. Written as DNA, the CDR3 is TGTGCCAGCAGTCCCATCGGCGGGGGGTCCTACAATGAGCAGTTCTTC. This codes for CASSPIGGGSYNEQFF.

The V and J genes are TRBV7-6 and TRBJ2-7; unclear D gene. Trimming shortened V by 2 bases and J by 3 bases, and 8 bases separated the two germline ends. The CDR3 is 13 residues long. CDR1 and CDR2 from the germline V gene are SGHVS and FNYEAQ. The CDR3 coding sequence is TGTGCCAGCAGCTTAAATGTATACTACGAGCAGTACTTC. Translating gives CASSLNVYYEQYF.

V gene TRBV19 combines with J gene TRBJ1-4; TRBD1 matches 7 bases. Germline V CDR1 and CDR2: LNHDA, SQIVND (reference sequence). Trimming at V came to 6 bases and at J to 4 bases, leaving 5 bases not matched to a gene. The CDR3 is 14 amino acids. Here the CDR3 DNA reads TGTGCCAGTAGGAGGGACAGACTTAATGAAAAACTGTTTTTT. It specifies CASRRDRLNEKLFF.

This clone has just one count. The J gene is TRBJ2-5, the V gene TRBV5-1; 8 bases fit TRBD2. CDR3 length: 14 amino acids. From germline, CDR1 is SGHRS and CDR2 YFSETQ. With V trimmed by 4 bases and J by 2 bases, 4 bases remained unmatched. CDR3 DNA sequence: TGCGCCAGCAGCGTAGCGGGGATGCAAGAGACCCAGTACTTC. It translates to CASSVAGMQETQYF.

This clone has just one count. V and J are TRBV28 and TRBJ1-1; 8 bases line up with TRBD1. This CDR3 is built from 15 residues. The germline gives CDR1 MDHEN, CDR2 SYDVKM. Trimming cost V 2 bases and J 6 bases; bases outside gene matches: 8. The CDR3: CASSLDPRGQPEAFF. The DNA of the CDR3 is TGTGCCAGCAGTTTAGACCCCAGGGGGCAACCTGAAGCTTTCTTT.

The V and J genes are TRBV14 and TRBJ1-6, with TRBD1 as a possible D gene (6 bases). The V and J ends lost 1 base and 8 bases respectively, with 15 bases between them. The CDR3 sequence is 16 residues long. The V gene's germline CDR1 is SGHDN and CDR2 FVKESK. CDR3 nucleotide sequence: TGTGCCAGCAGCCAAGTAGGTGAAGGGACATATTCACCCCTCCACTTT. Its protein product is CASSQVGEGTYSPLHF.

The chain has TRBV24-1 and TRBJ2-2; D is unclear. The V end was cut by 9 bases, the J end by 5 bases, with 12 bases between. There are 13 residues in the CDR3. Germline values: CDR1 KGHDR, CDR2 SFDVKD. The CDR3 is CATLEHGTGELFF. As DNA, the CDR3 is TGTGCCACCCTAGAGCATGGGACCGGGGAGCTGTTTTTT.

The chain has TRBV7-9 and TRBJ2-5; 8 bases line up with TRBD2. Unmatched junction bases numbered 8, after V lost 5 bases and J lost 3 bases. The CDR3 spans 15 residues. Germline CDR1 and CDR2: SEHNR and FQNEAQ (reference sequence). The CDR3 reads CASSVMALAEETQYF. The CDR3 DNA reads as TGTGCCAGCAGCGTAATGGCACTAGCGGAAGAGACCCAGTACTTC.

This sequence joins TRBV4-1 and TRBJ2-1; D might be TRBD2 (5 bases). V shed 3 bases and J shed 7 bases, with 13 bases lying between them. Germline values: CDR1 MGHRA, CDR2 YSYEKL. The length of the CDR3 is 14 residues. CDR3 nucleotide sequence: TGCGCCAGCAGCCAGTCACGGGGAAGGAATGAGCAGTTCTTC. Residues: CASSQSRGRNEQFF.

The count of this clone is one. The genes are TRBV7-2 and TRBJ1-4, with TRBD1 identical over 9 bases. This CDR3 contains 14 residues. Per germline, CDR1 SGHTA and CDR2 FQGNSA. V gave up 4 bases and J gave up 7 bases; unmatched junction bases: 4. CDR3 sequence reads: CASSSGQGGEKLFF. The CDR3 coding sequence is TGTGCCAGCAGCTCGGGACAGGGTGGTGAAAAACTGTTTTTT.

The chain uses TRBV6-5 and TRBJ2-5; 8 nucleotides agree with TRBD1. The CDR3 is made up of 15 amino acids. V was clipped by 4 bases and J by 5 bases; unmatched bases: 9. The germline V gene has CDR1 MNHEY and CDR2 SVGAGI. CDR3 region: CASSLTGASEETQYF. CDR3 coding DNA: TGTGCCAGCAGTTTGACAGGGGCGTCGGAGGAGACCCAGTACTTC.

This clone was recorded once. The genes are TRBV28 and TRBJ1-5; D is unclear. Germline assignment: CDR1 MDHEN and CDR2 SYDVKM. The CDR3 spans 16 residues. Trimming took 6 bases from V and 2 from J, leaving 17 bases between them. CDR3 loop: CASSIRSVRGNQPQHF. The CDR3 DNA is TGTGCCAGCAGCATCCGTAGTGTGAGGGGCAATCAGCCCCAGCATTTT.

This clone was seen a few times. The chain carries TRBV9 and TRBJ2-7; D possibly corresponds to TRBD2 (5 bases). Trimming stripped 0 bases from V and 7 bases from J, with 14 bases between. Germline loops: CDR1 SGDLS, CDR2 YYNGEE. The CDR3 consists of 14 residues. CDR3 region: CASSVGGMNGEQYF. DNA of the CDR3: TGTGCCAGCAGCGTAGGAGGGATGAACGGGGAGCAGTACTTC. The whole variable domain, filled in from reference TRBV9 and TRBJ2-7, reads DSGVTQTPKHLITATGQRVTLRCSPRSGDLSVYWYQQSLDQGLQFLIQYYNGEERAKGNILERFSAQQFPDLHSELNLSSLELGDSALYFCASSVGGMNGEQYFGPGTRLTVT.

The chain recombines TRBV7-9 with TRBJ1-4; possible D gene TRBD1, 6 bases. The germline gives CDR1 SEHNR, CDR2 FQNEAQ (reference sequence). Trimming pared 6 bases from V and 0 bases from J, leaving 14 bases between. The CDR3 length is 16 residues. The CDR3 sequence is CASRRAGAPTNEKLFF. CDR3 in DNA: TGTGCCAGCAGGCGCGCAGGGGCCCCAACTAATGAAAAACTGTTTTTT.

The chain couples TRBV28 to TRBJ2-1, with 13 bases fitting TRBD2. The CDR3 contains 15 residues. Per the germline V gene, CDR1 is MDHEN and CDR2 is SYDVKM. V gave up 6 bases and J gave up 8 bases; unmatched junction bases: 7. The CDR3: CASSRGTSGNYEQFF. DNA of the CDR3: TGTGCCAGCAGCCGGGGGACTAGCGGGAATTATGAGCAGTTCTTC.

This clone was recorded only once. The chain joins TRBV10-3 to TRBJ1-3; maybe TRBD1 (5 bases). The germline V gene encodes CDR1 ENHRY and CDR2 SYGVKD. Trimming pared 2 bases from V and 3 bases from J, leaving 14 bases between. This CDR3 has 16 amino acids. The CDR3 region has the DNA TGTGCCATCAGTGAGACCCTGGCCAGGGATGGAAACACCATATATTTT. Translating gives CAISETLARDGNTIYF.

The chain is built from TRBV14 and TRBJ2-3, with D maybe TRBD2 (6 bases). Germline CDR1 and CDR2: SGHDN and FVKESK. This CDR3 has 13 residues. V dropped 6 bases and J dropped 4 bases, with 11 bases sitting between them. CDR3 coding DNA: TGTGCCAGCAGTTCGATAGCGGCAGATACGCAGTATTTT. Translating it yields CASSSIAADTQYF.

The CDR3 here is CASSTGAGSGRADEQFF. The CDR3 DNA is TGCGCCAGCAGTACAGGTGCGGGTAGCGGGAGGGCCGATGAGCAGTTCTTC. The V gene is TRBV10-2, the J gene TRBJ2-1; TRBD2 aligns across 11 bases. J gave up 8 bases and V 5 bases, and 14 bases lay outside the gene matches. There are 17 residues in the CDR3. Germline lookup yields CDR1 WSHSY and CDR2 SAAADI.

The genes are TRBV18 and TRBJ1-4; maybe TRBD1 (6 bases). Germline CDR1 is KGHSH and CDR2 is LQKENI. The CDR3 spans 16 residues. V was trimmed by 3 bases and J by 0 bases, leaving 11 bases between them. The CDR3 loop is CASSPDRSSTNEKLFF. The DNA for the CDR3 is TGTGCCAGCTCACCTGACAGGTCCTCAACTAATGAAAAACTGTTTTTT. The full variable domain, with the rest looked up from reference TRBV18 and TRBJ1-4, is NAGVMQNPRHLVRRRGQEARLRCSPMKGHSHVYWYRQLPEEGLKFMVYLQKENIIDESGMPKERFSAEFPKEGPSILRIQQVVRGDSAAYFCASSPDRSSTNEKLFFGSGTQLSVL.